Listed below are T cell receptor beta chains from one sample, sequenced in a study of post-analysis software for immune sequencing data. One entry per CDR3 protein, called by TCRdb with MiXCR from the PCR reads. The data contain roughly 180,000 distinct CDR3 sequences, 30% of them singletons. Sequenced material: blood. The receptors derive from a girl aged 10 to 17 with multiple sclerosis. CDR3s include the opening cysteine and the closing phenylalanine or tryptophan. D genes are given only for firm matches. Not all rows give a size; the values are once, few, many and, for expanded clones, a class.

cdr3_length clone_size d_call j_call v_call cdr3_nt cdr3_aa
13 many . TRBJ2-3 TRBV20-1 TGCAGTGCTTGCCAGTCTAGCACAGATACGCAGTATTTT CSACQSSTDTQYF
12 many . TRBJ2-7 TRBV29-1 TGCAGCGTAAAATATAGCAGCTACGAGCAGTACTTC CSVKYSSYEQYF
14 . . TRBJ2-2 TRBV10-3 TGTGCCATCAGTGGGTCGGGGGCCACCGGGGAGCTGTTTTTT CAISGSGATGELFF
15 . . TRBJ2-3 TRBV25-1 TGTGCCAGCAGTGAAGGCGATACGAGCACAGATACGCAGTATTTT CASSEGDTSTDTQYF
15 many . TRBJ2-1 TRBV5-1 TGCGCCAGCAGCTTGGCGGTAGCGGAGGGGGGTGAGCAGTTCTTC CASSLAVAEGGEQFF
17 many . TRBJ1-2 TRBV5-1 TGCGCCAGCAGCTTAGGCCCGACCAGGGCAGCTAACTATGGCTACACCTTC CASSLGPTRAANYGYTF
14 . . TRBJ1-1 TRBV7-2 TGTGCCAGCAGCTTAGGAGGGGCGGTCGCTGAAGCTTTCTTT CASSLGGAVAEAFF
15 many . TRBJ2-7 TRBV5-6 TGTGCCAGCAGCCTCAGGCCAGGAGGGGGCTACGAGCAGTACTTC CASSLRPGGGYEQYF
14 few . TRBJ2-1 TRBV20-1 TGCAGTGCCCCGACAGGCACCCTCTACAATGAGCAGTTCTTC CSAPTGTLYNEQFF
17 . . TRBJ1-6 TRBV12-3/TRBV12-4 TGTGCCAGCACCCCGGACAGCGCGAGCTCCTATAATTCACCCCTCCACTTT CASTPDSASSYNSPLHF
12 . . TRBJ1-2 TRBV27 TGTGCCAGCAGAGGTTCTTACTATGGCTACACCTTC CASRGSYYGYTF
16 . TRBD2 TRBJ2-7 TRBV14 TGTGCCAGCAGCCTAGAGGGACTAGCGGGAGCCTACGAGCAGTACTTC CASSLEGLAGAYEQYF
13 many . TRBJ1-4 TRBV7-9 TGTGCCAGCAGCTTGAGCGGTAATGAAAAACTGTTTTTT CASSLSGNEKLFF
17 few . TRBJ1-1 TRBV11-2 TGTGCCAGCAGCATCACCTTCGGGGCCTTTAAAGACACTGAAGCTTTCTTT CASSITFGAFKDTEAFF
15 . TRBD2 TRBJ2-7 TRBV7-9 TGTGCCAGCAGCCCCCGGCCTAGCGGGCGATACGAGCAGTACTTC CASSPRPSGRYEQYF
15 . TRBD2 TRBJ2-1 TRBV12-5 TGTGCTAGTGCTAAAGCGGGAGGTCCCTACAATGAGCAGTTCTTC CASAKAGGPYNEQFF
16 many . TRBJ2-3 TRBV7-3 TGTGCCAGCAGCTCCCAGATTACACCCTACCCCAATACGCAGTATTTT CASSSQITPYPNTQYF
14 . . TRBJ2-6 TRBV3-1 TGTGCCTGCATTAGCAGCTCTGGGGCCAACGTCCTGACTTTC CACISSSGANVLTF